There are a few counts of the clone carrying this T cell receptor (beta chain). The sample originates from a study of immune reconstitution after stem cell transplant in scleroderma. Each CDR3 protein is one row after TCRdb ran MiXCR on the RT-PCR reads. The sample shows around 4,400 distinct CDR3 sequences, less than 9.5% of them seen only once. Trimming shortened V by 2 bases and J by 2 bases, and 13 bases separated the two germline ends. The CDR3 runs to 15 residues. Germline loops: CDR1 SEHNR, CDR2 FQNEAQ (reference sequence). The chain is built from TRBV7-9 and TRBJ2-7; possible D gene TRBD2, 5 bases. Sample collection was performed before or after autologous hematopoietic stem cell transplantation (not recorded which). This receptor was identified in a male donor with systemic sclerosis. The CDR3 spells CASSLSGLSTYEQYF. The DNA for the CDR3 is TGTGCCAGCAGCTTAAGTGGACTCAGTACCTACGAGCAGTACTTC.